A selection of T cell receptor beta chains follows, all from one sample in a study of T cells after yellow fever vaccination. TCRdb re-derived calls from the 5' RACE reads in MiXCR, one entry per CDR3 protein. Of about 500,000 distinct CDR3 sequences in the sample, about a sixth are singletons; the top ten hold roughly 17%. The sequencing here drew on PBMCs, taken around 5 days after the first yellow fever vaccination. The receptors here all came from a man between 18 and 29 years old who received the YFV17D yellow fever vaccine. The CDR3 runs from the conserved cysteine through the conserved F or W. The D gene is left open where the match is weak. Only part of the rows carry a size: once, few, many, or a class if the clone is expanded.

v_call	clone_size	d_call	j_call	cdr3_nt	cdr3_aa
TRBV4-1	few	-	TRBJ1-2	TGCGCCAGCAGCTTCCGTTGGGCAGCCTATGGCTACACCTTC	CASSFRWAAYGYTF
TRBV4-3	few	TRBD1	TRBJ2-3	TGCGCCAGCGGGAAGACAGGGGCCGATACGCAGTATTTT	CASGKTGADTQYF
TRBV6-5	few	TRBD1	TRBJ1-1	TGTGCCAGCAGTTTACCTTGGGACAGGAACACTGAAGCTTTCTTT	CASSLPWDRNTEAFF
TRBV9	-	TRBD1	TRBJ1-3	TGTGCCAGCAGCGTGGCCGGGACAGGGGGCGCTTATGGAAACACCATATATTTT	CASSVAGTGGAYGNTIYF
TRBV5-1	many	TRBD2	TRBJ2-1	TGCGCCAGCAAAACTAGCGGGGGAGCCGCTTACAATGAGCAGTTCTTC	CASKTSGGAAYNEQFF
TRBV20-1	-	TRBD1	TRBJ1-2	TGCAGTGCTACCGACAGGGTTGGCTACACCTTC	CSATDRVGYTF
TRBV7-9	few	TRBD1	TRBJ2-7	TGTGCCAGCAGCTTAGCCCTGCGGACAGGGAGGCACGAGCAGTACTTC	CASSLALRTGRHEQYF
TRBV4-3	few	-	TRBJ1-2	TGCGCCAGCAGCCCATACGCTAACTATGGCTACACCTTC	CASSPYANYGYTF
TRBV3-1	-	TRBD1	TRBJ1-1	TGTGCCAGCAGCCAGGGGGGACAGGGGGGGAGAGCTTTCTTT	CASSQGGQGGRAFF
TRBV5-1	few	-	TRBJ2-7	TGCGCCAGCAGCTCAGGGCCCAGCGAGGCCTACGAGCAGTACTTC	CASSSGPSEAYEQYF
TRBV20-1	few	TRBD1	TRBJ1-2	TGCAGTGCTAGGGTTGGACAGGGGAACTATGGCTACACCTTC	CSARVGQGNYGYTF
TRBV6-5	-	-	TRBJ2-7	TGTGCCAGCAGTTACTCGGTGTTATACGAGCAGTACTTC	CASSYSVLYEQYF
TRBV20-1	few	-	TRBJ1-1	TGCAGTGCTAGTAAGTGGAAGGACACTGAAGCTTTCTTT	CSASKWKDTEAFF
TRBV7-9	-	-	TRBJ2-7	TGTGCCAGCAGCCCCCATTACGCGCAGGACTTC	CASSPHYAQDF
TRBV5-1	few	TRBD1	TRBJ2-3	TGCGCCAGCAGCTGGAACCACAGGGGGCAAGATACGCAGTATTTT	CASSWNHRGQDTQYF
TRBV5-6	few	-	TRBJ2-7	TGTGCCAGCAGCTTGGGGTTGGACAGTAACTACGAGCAGTACTTC	CASSLGLDSNYEQYF
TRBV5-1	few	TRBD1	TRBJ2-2	TGCGCCAGCAGCCCGGGGACAGGTGGAGGCGGGGAGCTGTTTTTT	CASSPGTGGGGELFF
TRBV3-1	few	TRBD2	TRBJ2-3	TGTGCCAGCAGCCAAGGTCGGACTAGCGGGGGGGCCTTCCGGCAGTATTTT	CASSQGRTSGGAFRQYF
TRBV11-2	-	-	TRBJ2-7	TGTGCCAGCTCCCCCCAAATGGAGCAGTACTTC	CASSPQMEQYF
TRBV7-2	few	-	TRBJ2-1	TGTGCCAGCAGCCTCCAGGGAGGGGGATTATACAATGAGCAGTTCTTC	CASSLQGGGLYNEQFF
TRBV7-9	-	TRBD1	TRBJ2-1	TGTGCCAGCAGTCCCCGGGACAGGGAGGGGTTCTTC	CASSPRDREGFF
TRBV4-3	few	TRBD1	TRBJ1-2	TGCGCCAGCAGCCAAAACAGGGGGCAAAACTATGGCTACACCTTC	CASSQNRGQNYGYTF
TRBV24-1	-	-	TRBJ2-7	TGTGCCACCAGTGATTTCGACACGTACGAGCAGTACTTC	CATSDFDTYEQYF
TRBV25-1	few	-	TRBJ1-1	TGTGCCAGCAGTGAATGGACCAACACTGAAGCTTTCTTT	CASSEWTNTEAFF
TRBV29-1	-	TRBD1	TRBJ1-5	TGCAGCGTGGGGACAGGCCTATCGAGCAATCAGCCCCAGCATTTT	CSVGTGLSSNQPQHF
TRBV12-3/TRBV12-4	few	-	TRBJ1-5	TGTGCCAGCAGAGGGACTACGAATCAGCCCCAGCATTTT	CASRGTTNQPQHF
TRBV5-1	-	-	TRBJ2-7	-	CASTSGQGPVDEQYF
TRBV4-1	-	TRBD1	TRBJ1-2	TGCGCCAGCAGCCAAACCGGGACAGGGAGGAGTGGCTATGGCTACACCTTC	CASSQTGTGRSGYGYTF
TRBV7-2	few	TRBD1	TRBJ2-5	TGTGCCAGCAGCTTCCAGGGGGCGCGAGAGACCCAGTACTTC	CASSFQGARETQYF
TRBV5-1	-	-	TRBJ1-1	TGCGCCAGCAGCGCGGAGGGGTGGGGCACTGAAGCTTTCTTT	CASSAEGWGTEAFF
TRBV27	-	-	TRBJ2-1	TGTGCCAGCAGGGGAATCGAGCGGAGAGCACTTGAGCAGTTCTTC	CASRGIERRALEQFF
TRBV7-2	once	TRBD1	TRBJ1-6	TGTGCCAGCACCCAAACAGGGGGCGAGCCTTCACCCCTCCACTTT	CASTQTGGEPSPLHF
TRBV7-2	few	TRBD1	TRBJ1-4	TGTGCCAGCAGCTTAGCGCAGGGGGCAAAAACTAATGAAAAACTGTTTTTT	CASSLAQGAKTNEKLFF
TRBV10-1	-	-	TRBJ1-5	TGCGCCAGCAGTGCAACCGTCGGGGGTCAGCCCCAGCATTTT	CASSATVGGQPQHF
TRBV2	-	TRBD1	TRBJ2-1	TGTGCCAGCAGGACCGGGACAGTAGCGAATGAGCAGTTCTTC	CASRTGTVANEQFF
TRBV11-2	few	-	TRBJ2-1	TGTGCCAGCAGCTTAGCCTACCGGGATGAGCAGTTCTTC	CASSLAYRDEQFF
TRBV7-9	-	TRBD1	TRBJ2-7	TGTGCCAGCAGCCGGACAGGGCCCGAGCAGTACTTC	CASSRTGPEQYF
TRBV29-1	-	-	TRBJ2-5	TGCAGCGTTGGGGGCAGGCGGTACCAAGAGACCCAGTACTTC	CSVGGRRYQETQYF
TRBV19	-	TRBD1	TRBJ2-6	TGTGCCAGTAGCACCCCGGACAGGGGGACCTCCCCTGGGGCCAACGTCCTGACTTTC	CASSTPDRGTSPGANVLTF
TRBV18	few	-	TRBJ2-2	TGTGCCAGCCATGACAGAAACACCGGGGAGCTGTTTTTT	CASHDRNTGELFF
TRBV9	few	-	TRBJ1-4	TGTGCCAGCAGCGCAGGGGATGGTGAAAAACTGTTTTTT	CASSAGDGEKLFF
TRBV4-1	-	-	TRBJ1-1	TGCGCCAGCAGCCAAGGTTCAAATCTCATGAACACTGAAGCTTTCTTT	CASSQGSNLMNTEAFF
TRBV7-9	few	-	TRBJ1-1	TGTGCCAGCAGCTCTAACAGGGAGATGAACACTGAAGCTTTCTTT	CASSSNREMNTEAFF
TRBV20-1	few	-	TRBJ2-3	TGCAGTGCTGGCCGGGACTTCAGCACAGATACGCAGTATTTT	CSAGRDFSTDTQYF
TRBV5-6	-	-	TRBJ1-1	TGTGCCAGCAGCTTTCCAGGGGACAACACTGAAGCTTTCTTT	CASSFPGDNTEAFF
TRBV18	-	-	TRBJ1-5	TGTGCCAGCTCCCACGGGGGGACGTTCCAGCCCCAGCATTTT	CASSHGGTFQPQHF
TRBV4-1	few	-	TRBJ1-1	TGCGCCAGCAGCCAAGCCCCCCTTGGGTCTGGGGTGACTGAAGCTTTCTTT	CASSQAPLGSGVTEAFF
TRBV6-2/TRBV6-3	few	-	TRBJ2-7	TGTGCCAGCAGTTACGGAGGCCTTAAAAAAACCCTCGAGCAGTACTTC	CASSYGGLKKTLEQYF
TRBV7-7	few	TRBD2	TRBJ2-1	TGTGCCAGCAGCTTAGCTGAGCGGGGGGTGCAGTTCTTC	CASSLAERGVQFF
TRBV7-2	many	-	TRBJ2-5	TGTGCCAGCAGTTATCGTCGGGAGACCCAGTACTTC	CASSYRRETQYF